These 32 T cell receptor beta chains came from one sample sequenced in a study of T cells in Graves' hyperthyroidism and ophthalmopathy. Amplification of TCR beta CDR3 regions was performed using RNA transcripts as template. With the HTBI primer set, the TCR CDR3 went through a first round of RT-PCR. TCRdb used MiXCR to reprocess the multiplex PCR reads, holding one entry per CDR3 protein. Among hundreds of thousands of distinct CDR3 sequences listed, approximately 15% were seen once. The specimen sequenced was blood. Receptors were obtained from a woman aged 40 to 49 with Graves' ophthalmopathy.

This clonotype was observed many times. V and J are TRBV20-1 and TRBJ2-3; D is possibly TRBD2 (6 bases). The length of the CDR3 is 14 residues. Trimming stripped 6 bases from V and 0 bases from J, with 13 bases between. Germline-derived CDR1 and CDR2 are DFQATT and SNEGSKA (reference sequence). Here the CDR3 reads CSAIGGTSTDTQYF. The CDR3 nucleotides read TGCAGTGCAATTGGTGGGACTAGCACAGATACGCAGTATTTT.

This clonotype was seen many times. V gene TRBV18 combines with J gene TRBJ1-1; D remains unclear. From germline, CDR1 is KGHSH and CDR2 LQKENI. Trimming stripped 2 bases from V and 0 bases from J, with 13 bases between. The CDR3 covers 16 residues. The CDR3 DNA is TGTGCCAGCTCACCAGAGGTTGGAAGTATGAACACTGAAGCTTTCTTT. Translation gives CASSPEVGSMNTEAFF.

The chain has TRBV2 and TRBJ2-2, with TRBD2 matching over 7 bases. V gave up 7 bases and J gave up 2 bases; unmatched junction bases: 4. This CDR3 region has 14 residues. Germline V gene sequence: CDR1 SNHLY, CDR2 FYNNEI. The chain's CDR3 is CASTREGNTGELFF. CDR3 DNA: TGTGCCAGCACTAGGGAGGGCAACACCGGGGAGCTGTTTTTT.

This clonotype was found many times. V is TRBV27 and J is TRBJ2-7, with 7 bases matching TRBD1. Trimming removed 5 bases from V and 3 bases from J; junction bases left unmatched: 16. The CDR3 runs 17 residues. From germline, CDR1 is MNHEY and CDR2 SMNVEV (reference sequence). The CDR3 is CASSTRPGQQTLYEQYF. CDR3 sequence (DNA): TGTGCCAGCAGTACACGGCCGGGACAGCAAACACTCTACGAGCAGTACTTC.

This clonotype was found a few times. The chain combines TRBV7-8 with TRBJ2-1, with a tentative D call TRBD2 (6 bases). The V end lost 2 bases, the J end lost 7 bases, and 12 bases lay between the germline ends. CDR1 is SGHVS, CDR2 FQNEAQ, per germline. The CDR3 has 14 residues. The DNA for the CDR3 is TGTGCCAGCAGCTTATCTGCGGGGAGAAATGAGCAGTTCTTC. This codes for CASSLSAGRNEQFF.

This clonotype was counted between two and nine times. V gene TRBV20-1 combines with J gene TRBJ2-3; 11 nucleotides match TRBD2. Germline V gene sequence: CDR1 DFQATT, CDR2 SNEGSKA (reference sequence). The CDR3 is 18 amino acids. V dropped 1 base and J dropped 2; count of bases not matched to a gene: 11. CDR3 sequence reads: CSARVVAGGPGFTDTQYF. The CDR3 DNA reads as TGCAGTGCTAGAGTAGTAGCGGGAGGGCCTGGGTTCACAGATACGCAGTATTTT.

As for this clonotype: The germline gene is not matched at one end of the junction; a read error may be the cause. The chain uses TRBV10-3 and TRBJ2-2; 9 nucleotides line up with TRBD2. The germline V gene has CDR1 ENHRY and CDR2 SYGVKD. This CDR3 spans 16 amino acids. The CDR3 spells CAIKRGLAGNTGELSF. The CDR3 nucleotides read TGTGCCATCAAACGGGGGCTAGCGGGGAACACCGGGGAGCTGTCTTTT.

This clonotype was counted a few times. This sequence joins TRBV7-2 and TRBJ2-5, with 9 bases matching TRBD2. Germline CDR1 reads SGHTA; CDR2 reads FQGNSA. V was clipped by 5 bases and J by 3 bases; unmatched bases: 10. This CDR3 has 16 residues. Written as DNA, the CDR3 is TGTGCCAGCAGCCCGGTCCGGCTAGCGGGAAAAGAGACCCAGTACTTC. Its translation is CASSPVRLAGKETQYF.

This clonotype was counted ten times or more. V gene TRBV2 combines with J gene TRBJ2-3, with D unresolved. This CDR3 spans 10 amino acids. V lost 6 bases and J lost 5, with 3 bases in between. Germline V gene lookup returns CDR1 SNHLY and CDR2 FYNNEI. The DNA for the CDR3 is TGTGCCAGCAGGGGAGATACGCAGTATTTT. As protein: CASRGDTQYF.

This clonotype was found a few times. The V call is TRBV6-1, the J call TRBJ1-4; unclear D gene. There are 13 residues in the CDR3. V was cut by 7 bases and J by 8 bases, with 14 bases left in between. Looked up from germline, CDR1 is MNHNS and CDR2 is SASEGT. For the CDR3, the DNA is TGTGCCAGCAATCCGGTTGGTGGAGAAAAACTGTTTTTT. It codes for CASNPVGGEKLFF.

This sequence joins TRBV11-2 and TRBJ2-7, with D perhaps matching TRBD1 (6 bases). In germline, CDR1 is SGHAT, CDR2 FQNNGV. The V gene lost 4 bases and the J gene lost 7 bases, with 20 bases spanning the gap. This CDR3 has 15 residues. The CDR3 bases are TGTGCCAGCAGCTATGACAGGATAAGTTCGGGGGAGCAGTACTTC. Protein: CASSYDRISSGEQYF.

V and J are TRBV12-3 or TRBV12-4 and TRBJ1-2; D is uncertain. This CDR3 region has 13 residues. Trimming removed 1 base from V and 6 bases from J, with 9 bases in between. The CDR3 DNA reads as TGTGCCAGCAGTTTAGACGGGCATAATGGCTACACCTTC. Translating it yields CASSLDGHNGYTF.

The rearrangement links TRBV6-1 to TRBJ2-6, with D unclear. From germline, CDR1 is MNHNS and CDR2 SASEGT. The CDR3 runs 14 residues. V gave up 5 bases and J gave up 2 bases, with 7 bases separating them. As DNA, the CDR3 is TGTGCCAGCAGTCCGATTGCTGGGGCCAACGTCCTGACTTTC. It is translated as CASSPIAGANVLTF.

This clonotype was recorded at least ten times. V and J are TRBV20-1 and TRBJ2-3; TRBD1 aligns across 7 bases. The CDR3 is 15 amino acids. V lost 6 bases, J lost 2 bases, and 11 bases stayed unmatched. Looked up from germline, CDR1 is DFQATT and CDR2 is SNEGSKA (reference sequence). CDR3 coding DNA: TGCAGTGCCCTATTAGGGGGACAGATCACAGATACGCAGTATTTT. Protein: CSALLGGQITDTQYF.

This clonotype was counted a few times. The chain is built from TRBV9 and TRBJ2-3; D is possibly TRBD1 or TRBD2 (6 bases each). Germline-derived CDR1 and CDR2 are SGDLS and YYNGEE. This CDR3 is 15 amino acids long. V was shortened by 4 bases and J by 1 base, with 13 bases between the two germline ends. In DNA, the CDR3 is TGTGCCAGCAGCCCGAGGGGGGACGGCACAGATACGCAGTATTTT. Residues: CASSPRGDGTDTQYF. Looking up the rest from reference TRBV9 and TRBJ2-3 gives the full variable domain: DSGVTQTPKHLITATGQRVTLRCSPRSGDLSVYWYQQSLDQGLQFLIQYYNGEERAKGNILERFSAQQFPDLHSELNLSSLELGDSALYFCASSPRGDGTDTQYFGPGTRLTVL.

This clonotype was counted many times. V usage is TRBV5-1 and J usage is TRBJ2-3; 10 nucleotides align to TRBD2. The V gene end was trimmed by 0 bases and the J gene end by 5 bases; junction bases not matched to a gene: 6. The germline CDR1 and CDR2 sequences are SGHRS and YFSETQ. The CDR3 is made up of 16 amino acids. In DNA form, the CDR3 reads TGCGCCAGCAGCTTGGTTCTAGCGGGAGTAGGAGATACGCAGTATTTT. Its protein product is CASSLVLAGVGDTQYF. The full variable domain, completed using reference TRBV5-1 and TRBJ2-3, is KAGVTQTPRYLIKTRGQQVTLSCSPISGHRSVSWYQQTPGQGLQFLFEYFSETQRNKGNFPGRFSGRQFSNSRSEMNVSTLELGDSALYLCASSLVLAGVGDTQYFGPGTRLTVL.

In this sample, this clonotype turned up many times. This chain joins TRBV5-1 and TRBJ1-1, with D tentatively TRBD1 (5 bases). Germline assignment: CDR1 SGHRS and CDR2 YFSETQ. V gave up 4 bases and J gave up 4 bases, with 20 bases separating them. The CDR3 runs 16 residues. Here the CDR3 reads CASSAGTSFISTEAFF. For the CDR3, the DNA is TGCGCCAGCAGCGCGGGGACCAGCTTTATATCCACTGAAGCTTTCTTT.

This chain connects TRBV19 to TRBJ2-1, with D hard to call. From germline, CDR1 is LNHDA and CDR2 SQIVND (reference sequence). V shed 5 bases and J shed 7 bases, with 18 bases lying between them. This CDR3 is built from 15 residues. CDR3 protein: CASSPRTAFLNEQFF. The CDR3 DNA sequence: TGTGCCAGTAGTCCTAGGACCGCGTTTCTGAATGAGCAGTTCTTC.

V and J are TRBV11-2 and TRBJ2-3, with TRBD2 matching 10 bases. The germline V gene encodes CDR1 SGHAT and CDR2 FQNNGV. V shed 1 base and J 5 bases; nucleotides not matched to a gene: 9. The CDR3 extends over 17 amino acids. CDR3 DNA sequence: TGTGCCAGCAGCTTAGGGGGGCTAGCGGGGGCCCAAGATACGCAGTATTTT. As protein: CASSLGGLAGAQDTQYF.

The chain uses TRBV12-3 or TRBV12-4 and TRBJ1-4, with 7 bases matching TRBD1. With V trimmed by 3 bases and J by 5 bases, 6 bases remained unmatched. The length of the CDR3 is 15 residues. The CDR3 nucleotides are TGTGCCAGCAGTTTTTGGCAGGGGGGGAATGAAAAACTGTTTTTT. Residues: CASSFWQGGNEKLFF.

This clonotype was detected many times. This chain joins TRBV11-2 and TRBJ1-1, with a weak D call TRBD1 (5 bases). CDR1 is SGHAT, CDR2 FQNNGV, per germline. The germline V and J ends were trimmed by 0 bases and 5 bases, with 10 bases remaining between them. The length of the CDR3 is 14 residues. CDR3 DNA sequence: TGTGCCAGCAGCTTAGAGGGTCGGGGGACTGAAGCTTTCTTT. Translated, it gives CASSLEGRGTEAFF.

Only a few counts were recorded for this clonotype. The chain combines TRBV2 with TRBJ1-4; 8 nucleotides agree with TRBD1. V was clipped by 5 bases and J by 5 bases; unmatched bases: 7. The CDR3 is 15 amino acids. CDR1 and CDR2 from the germline V gene are SNHLY and FYNNEI. The CDR3 region is CASSSDRGLNEKLFF. CDR3 coding DNA: TGTGCCAGCAGTTCTGACAGGGGATTAAATGAAAAACTGTTTTTT.

The rearrangement links TRBV28 to TRBJ2-7, with 7 bases that match TRBD2. This CDR3 is 19 amino acids long. Germline trimming cut 5 bases from V and 3 bases from J; bases unmatched to any gene: 22. Germline CDR1 and CDR2: MDHEN and SYDVKM. CDR3 protein: CASSAATWSGGRPNYEQYF. The DNA for the CDR3 is TGTGCCAGCAGTGCCGCCACTTGGTCTGGCGGGAGACCAAACTACGAGCAGTACTTC.

This clonotype was recorded a few times. The V gene is TRBV29-1, the J gene TRBJ2-7, with D possibly being TRBD2 (6 bases). The CDR3 is 12 amino acids. The V end lost 4 bases, the J end lost 0 bases, and 7 bases lay between the germline ends. From germline, CDR1 is SQVTM and CDR2 ANQGSEA. CDR3 in DNA: TGCAGCGTTGGGGGACTCTCCTACGAGCAGTACTTC. This translates into CSVGGLSYEQYF.

This clonotype turned up a few times. CDR3 coding DNA: TGTGCCAGCGGGTCTGGCGGCTACACCTTC. Protein sequence: CASGSGGYTF. The chain recombines TRBV2 with TRBJ1-2, with unresolved D. The CDR3 contains 10 residues. The germline gives CDR1 SNHLY, CDR2 FYNNEI. V gave up 8 bases and J gave up 8 bases, with 9 bases separating them.

V and J are TRBV5-1 and TRBJ1-2; unclear D gene. Germline lookup yields CDR1 SGHRS and CDR2 YFSETQ. The CDR3 extends over 14 amino acids. Trimming took off 1 base at V and 3 bases at J, with 10 bases between the two ends. The CDR3 loop is CASSLSSGDYGYTF. DNA of the CDR3: TGCGCCAGCAGCTTGTCTTCCGGGGACTATGGCTACACCTTC.

The chain is built from TRBV19 and TRBJ2-3; a possible D gene is TRBD1 (6 bases). The CDR3 contains 15 residues. Germline CDR1 is LNHDA and CDR2 is SQIVND (reference sequence). Trimming cost V 2 bases and J 6 bases, with 15 bases left between them. In DNA, the CDR3 is TGTGCCAGTAGTATAATTCAGGGGTCGGTGGATACGCAGTATTTT. This encodes CASSIIQGSVDTQYF.

This clonotype was counted a few times. The genes are TRBV4-1 and TRBJ2-7; D is unclear. Germline V gene lookup returns CDR1 MGHRA and CDR2 YSYEKL. V lost 0 bases, J lost 3 bases, and 18 bases lay in between. There are 17 residues in the CDR3. The CDR3 region has the DNA TGCGCCAGCAGCCAAGATATCGTCCAGTCCTTTAGCTACGAGCAGTACTTC. Its protein is CASSQDIVQSFSYEQYF.

This chain links TRBV20-1 with TRBJ2-7; D might be TRBD1 or TRBD2, each matching 6 bases. Germline values: CDR1 DFQATT, CDR2 SNEGSKA (reference sequence). This CDR3 region has 15 residues. Trimming took 1 base from V and 2 from J, leaving 15 bases between them. The CDR3 loop reads CSARVPTRGTYEQYF. Here the CDR3 DNA reads TGCAGTGCTAGAGTCCCGACTAGGGGGACCTACGAGCAGTACTTC.

The chain recombines TRBV4-1 with TRBJ2-1; D is ambiguous. Trimming shortened V by 0 bases and J by 0 bases, and 9 bases separated the two germline ends. CDR1 is MGHRA and CDR2 is YSYEKL in the germline V gene. The CDR3 totals 16 residues. The CDR3 sequence is CASSQEDRSSYNEQFF. The CDR3 bases are TGCGCCAGCAGCCAAGAGGATAGGAGCTCCTACAATGAGCAGTTCTTC.

This clonotype was seen ten or more times. The chain links TRBV5-1 to TRBJ2-2; D gene ambiguous. The length of the CDR3 is 14 residues. V shed 4 bases and J shed 2 bases, with 9 bases lying between them. Germline V lookup: CDR1 SGHRS, CDR2 YFSETQ. CDR3 in amino acids: CASSPNLNTGELFF. DNA of the CDR3: TGCGCCAGCAGCCCGAACCTTAACACCGGGGAGCTGTTTTTT.

This clonotype was detected a few times. V gene TRBV30 combines with J gene TRBJ2-7, with a possible D match to TRBD2 (6 bases). V lost 2 bases, J lost 6 bases, and 14 bases lay in between. Germline V gene sequence: CDR1 GTSNPN, CDR2 SVGIG (reference sequence). The CDR3 runs to 13 residues. The CDR3 sequence is CAWSPRPGGEQYF. The DNA for the CDR3 is TGTGCCTGGAGTCCCCGCCCCGGGGGCGAGCAGTACTTC.